This T cell receptor (beta chain) appears in the sequencing data of a study of read filtering for tumor transcriptome and immune sequencing. This clonotype was detected ten times or more. Its antigen is not identified. This library used approximately 0.4 ug RNA and molecular barcoded adaptors spanning alpha/delta and beta/gamma chains. A single record per CDR3 protein comes from TCRdb applying MiXCR to the reads. The sample has about 130,000 distinct CDR3 sequences, approximately 12% seen once. General study points: RNA-seq captured clonotypes less deeply and reliably than IR-seq. Approximately 82% of IR-seq clonotypes had a single read, yet these held 3% to 4% of reads.

Specimen: a population of CD138-negative cells sorted from bone marrow. The receptor was isolated from a donor at least 40 years old with multiple myeloma.

In nucleotides, the CDR3 is TGCAGTGCTAGAGTTCCAGGTCTCCACGAGCAGTACTTC. Its protein product is CSARVPGLHEQYF. V gene TRBV20-1 combines with J gene TRBJ2-7; D is unresolved. Germline V gives CDR1 DFQATT, CDR2 SNEGSKA (reference sequence). V dropped 1 base and J dropped 5 bases, with 12 bases sitting between them. This CDR3 has 13 residues.